The 27 T cell receptor beta chains presented below share a single source sample, sequenced in a study of T cell repertoires in cytomegalovirus infection. Each CDR3 protein gets one entry after TCRdb re-called the reads with MiXCR. The sample has hundreds of thousands of distinct CDR3 sequences, roughly 46% seen once. These receptors are not linked to any known antigen. Sequences were derived from cultured PBMCs, sampled from culture after CMV antigen stimulation. The receptor set was obtained from a human donor in good health (CMV status not recorded). Some clones in this sample may be carry-over from other donors' samples.

The J gene is TRBJ1-2, the V gene TRBV7-2; weak D call: TRBD1 (6 bases). Germline assignment: CDR1 SGHTA and CDR2 FQGNSA. CDR3 length: 16 residues. With 5 bases removed from V and 4 bases from J, the gap between germline ends came to 20 bases. In DNA form, the CDR3 reads TGTGCCAGCAGCCCGAGAGGGGGGGGCATCGTCTATGGCTACACCTTC. Translating it yields CASSPRGGGIVYGYTF.

This clonotype was detected only once. The chain recombines TRBV19 with TRBJ2-2, with TRBD2 identical over 10 bases. The CDR3 runs to 17 residues. V was clipped by 6 bases and J by 5 bases; unmatched bases: 12. Germline V gene lookup returns CDR1 LNHDA and CDR2 SQIVND (reference sequence). In DNA form, the CDR3 reads TGTGCCAGTAGACGAGCCCCAGGAGCGGGAGGGACCGGGGAGCTGTTTTTT. As protein: CASRRAPGAGGTGELFF.

The chain links TRBV6-2 or TRBV6-3 to TRBJ2-1, with 9 positions matching TRBD2. Losses at the gene ends were 4 bases for V and 9 bases for J; bases not matched to a gene: 16. Germline CDR1 and CDR2: MNHEY and SVGEGT. The CDR3 has 17 amino acids. Here the CDR3 reads CASSSRSPLRAGGEQFF. The CDR3 bases are TGTGCCAGCAGTTCCAGATCCCCACTGAGAGCGGGGGGTGAGCAGTTCTTC.

This clonotype was counted only a few times. J is TRBJ2-3 and V is TRBV5-4; 7 bases map to TRBD2. From germline, CDR1 is SGHNT and CDR2 YYREEE (reference sequence). The CDR3 length is 17 residues. Unmatched junction bases numbered 18, after V lost 7 bases and J lost 4 bases. CDR3 loop: CASGLVRPADGSDTQYF. The CDR3 nucleotides are TGTGCCAGCGGACTAGTCCGCCCCGCAGACGGGTCAGATACGCAGTATTTT.

The CDR3 DNA sequence: TGTGCCAGCAGTCAACGGAGGGCCGATGAGCAGTTCTTC. Residues: CASSQRRADEQFF. The V call is TRBV6-1, the J call TRBJ2-1; TRBD2 is a possible D gene (6 bases). Trimming took 5 bases from V and 8 from J, leaving 13 bases between them. Germline lookup yields CDR1 MNHNS and CDR2 SASEGT. This CDR3 contains 13 residues.

V is TRBV2 and J is TRBJ2-5, with 8 bases fitting TRBD1. After removal of 4 bases from V and 4 bases from J, the junction contained 8 bases not matched to a gene. Germline values: CDR1 SNHLY, CDR2 FYNNEI. The CDR3 contains 15 residues. CDR3 amino acids: CASSGPGGAGETQYF. CDR3 in DNA: TGTGCCAGCAGTGGTCCAGGGGGCGCGGGAGAGACCCAGTACTTC.

The rearrangement uses TRBV27 and TRBJ2-1; 8 bases line up with TRBD2. This CDR3 region has 13 residues. Germline V gene sequence: CDR1 MNHEY, CDR2 SMNVEV (reference sequence). J gave up 8 bases and V 8 bases, and 8 bases lay outside the gene matches. Here the CDR3 reads CASQAGVLDEQFF. CDR3 sequence (DNA): TGTGCCAGCCAAGCGGGGGTTCTCGATGAGCAGTTCTTC.

This clonotype occurred once. The V call is TRBV6-2 or TRBV6-3, the J call TRBJ2-3; D is possibly TRBD1 (5 bases). Deletions cut 5 bases from V and 2 bases from J, with 20 bases between. CDR1 is MNHEY and CDR2 is SVGEGT in the germline V gene. The CDR3 covers 17 residues. The CDR3 region has the DNA TGTGCCAGCAGTATGTCTCCCCGGACAAAATTCACAGATACGCAGTATTTT. Protein: CASSMSPRTKFTDTQYF.

V usage is TRBV23-1 and J usage is TRBJ1-5; TRBD1 matches at 7 bases. TRBV23-1 is treated as an ORF (open reading frame) with a function not yet certain. The V and J ends lost 10 bases and 0 bases, in that order; junction bases with no gene match: 18. CDR3 length: 18 residues. The DNA for the CDR3 is TGCGCCACAGGGGGGAGCCCCAGAAGATTATATAGCAATCAGCCCCAGCATTTT. Translating gives CATGGSPRRLYSNQPQHF.

This sequence joins TRBV4-1 and TRBJ1-6, with D uncertain. The CDR3 loop spans 16 amino acids. Germline CDR1 and CDR2: MGHRA and YSYEKL. V was clipped by 3 bases and J by 7 bases, with 16 bases between them. The CDR3 DNA reads as TGCGCCAGCAGCCAGTTTTTGGTGAGGTACAATTCACCCCTCCACTTT. This encodes CASSQFLVRYNSPLHF.

This clonotype was counted only a few times. The rearrangement uses TRBV6-2 or TRBV6-3 and TRBJ1-1; a weak D match, TRBD1 (5 bases). The CDR3 loop spans 11 amino acids. With 8 bases removed from V and 5 bases from J, the gap between germline ends came to 9 bases. Germline-derived CDR1 and CDR2 are MNHEY and SVGEGT. The DNA for the CDR3 is TGTGCCAGCGCCAGGGAGACTGAAGCTTTCTTT. Translated: CASARETEAFF.

This clonotype turned up a few times. The rearrangement joins TRBV7-9 to TRBJ1-4; D is uncertain. The ends were cut back, 4 bases at V and 0 bases at J, with 9 bases in the middle. The CDR3 sequence is 15 residues long. CDR1 and CDR2 from the germline V gene are SEHNR and FQNEAQ (reference sequence). CDR3: CASSSTPATNEKLFF. The DNA of the CDR3 is TGTGCCAGCAGCTCGACGCCTGCAACTAATGAAAAACTGTTTTTT.

The chain employs TRBV6-1 and TRBJ1-1; unclear D gene. Looked up from germline, CDR1 is MNHNS and CDR2 is SASEGT. The CDR3 is 13 amino acids. V shed 7 bases and J shed 7 bases, with 16 bases lying between them. The DNA of the CDR3 is TGTGCCAGCACAGTTCGCCCAGGAGTTGAAGCTTTCTTT. It yields the protein CASTVRPGVEAFF.

The rearrangement joins TRBV6-2 or TRBV6-3 to TRBJ2-5, with 8 bases fitting TRBD2. The V and J ends lost 6 bases and 5 bases, in that order; junction bases with no gene match: 14. The CDR3 has 16 residues. The V gene's germline CDR1 is MNHEY and CDR2 SVGEGT. This chain's CDR3 is CASSSLGAGVGETQYF. The CDR3 DNA is TGTGCCAGCAGCTCCTTGGGAGCGGGGGTAGGGGAGACCCAGTACTTC.

V usage is TRBV12-3 or TRBV12-4 and J usage is TRBJ1-6, with TRBD1 matching over 10 bases. J gave up 10 bases and V 5 bases, and 8 bases lay outside the gene matches. The CDR3 is made up of 15 amino acids. Here the CDR3 DNA reads TGTGCCAGCAGTCGGGGGACAGGGGAACCCTCACCCCTCCACTTT. This translates into CASSRGTGEPSPLHF.

This clonotype was detected only a few times. This chain connects TRBV7-2 to TRBJ2-3; no definite D call. V lost 5 bases and J 6 bases, leaving 12 bases between the germline ends. CDR1 SGHTA and CDR2 FQGNSA come from the germline V gene. The CDR3 is made up of 13 amino acids. DNA of the CDR3: TGTGCCAGCAGCCCCGGACCGTGGGATACGCAGTATTTT. Protein: CASSPGPWDTQYF. The whole variable domain, remainder taken from reference TRBV7-2 and TRBJ2-3, is GAGVSQSPSNKVTEKGKDVELRCDPISGHTALYWYRQSLGQGLEFLIYFQGNSAPDKSGLPSDRFSAERTGGSVSTLTIQRTQQEDSAVYLCASSPGPWDTQYFGPGTRLTVL.

CDR3 residues: CASSLAKNSNQPQHF. CDR3 nucleotides: TGTGCCAGCAGCTTAGCAAAGAATAGCAATCAGCCCCAGCATTTT. The genes are TRBV7-6 and TRBJ1-5; D is undetermined. From germline, CDR1 is SGHVS and CDR2 FNYEAQ. The V and J ends lost 0 bases and 0 bases respectively, with 6 bases between them. This CDR3 has 15 amino acids. The full variable domain, completed using reference TRBV7-6 and TRBJ1-5, is GAGVSQSPRYKVTKRGQDVALRCDPISGHVSLYWYRQALGQGPEFLTYFNYEAQQDKSGLPNDRFSAERPEGSISTLTIQRTEQRDSAMYRCASSLAKNSNQPQHFGDGTRLSIL.

The chain uses TRBV27 and TRBJ1-1, with a weak D call TRBD1 (5 bases). V gave up 3 bases and J gave up 0 bases, with 14 bases separating them. CDR3 length: 16 residues. Germline V gene data show CDR1 as MNHEY and CDR2 as SMNVEV (reference sequence). CDR3 nucleotides: TGTGCCAGCAGTTTTCAGTCGACAGCCTTGAACACTGAAGCTTTCTTT. It translates to CASSFQSTALNTEAFF.

This clonotype was detected only once. The chain couples TRBV19 to TRBJ2-7, with a weak D call TRBD2 (7 bases). Germline CDR1 reads LNHDA; CDR2 reads SQIVND (reference sequence). There are 14 residues in the CDR3. Trimming took off 7 bases at V and 6 bases at J, with 19 bases between the two ends. Here the CDR3 DNA reads TGTGCCAGTACGCAGAGGGGGGGCGGTTCCGAGCAGTACTTC. Translation gives CASTQRGGGSEQYF.

This clonotype has only a few counts. The chain links TRBV12-3 or TRBV12-4 to TRBJ2-3; no firm D call. The CDR3 runs to 13 residues. Trimming shortened V by 3 bases and J by 6 bases, and 10 bases separated the two germline ends. The CDR3 nucleotides read TGTGCCAGCAGTTTCCTTGGTAGGGATACGCAGTATTTT. This gives the protein CASSFLGRDTQYF.

This clonotype has a handful of counts. The V gene is TRBV7-2, the J gene TRBJ2-7; 10 positions match TRBD2. The CDR3 sequence is 15 residues long. Germline V lookup: CDR1 SGHTA, CDR2 FQGNSA. V gave up 5 bases and J gave up 2 bases; unmatched junction bases: 6. In DNA form, the CDR3 reads TGTGCCAGCAGCCTCGATAGCGGGAGGACCTACGAGCAGTACTTC. Translated, it gives CASSLDSGRTYEQYF.

This clonotype was counted between two and nine times. This chain joins TRBV7-9 and TRBJ2-6; the D is unclear. The V gene lost 3 bases and the J gene lost 3 bases, with 6 bases spanning the gap. This CDR3 is 14 amino acids long. Looked up from germline, CDR1 is SEHNR and CDR2 is FQNEAQ (reference sequence). The CDR3 sequence is CASSFSLGANVLTF. CDR3 DNA: TGTGCCAGCAGCTTCTCGCTTGGGGCCAACGTCCTGACTTTC.

The CDR3 protein is CASGVFFTDTQYF. DNA for the CDR3: TGTGCTAGTGGCGTGTTTTTCACAGATACGCAGTATTTT. The chain uses TRBV12-5 and TRBJ2-3; no firm D call. Between the trimmed V and J ends, which lost 6 bases and 2 bases, there was a span of 9 bases. In germline, CDR1 is LGHNT, CDR2 FRNRAP. There are 13 residues in the CDR3.

This clonotype has a handful of counts. This rearrangement joins TRBV5-8 to TRBJ1-6; D possibly corresponds to TRBD1 (6 bases). Germline CDR1 and CDR2: SGHTS and YDEGEE. The CDR3 extends over 19 amino acids. The germline V and J ends were trimmed by 0 bases and 0 bases, with 16 bases remaining between them. CDR3 loop: CASSLVPGALSSYNSPLHF. The CDR3 DNA sequence: TGTGCCAGCAGCTTGGTCCCGGGGGCTCTGAGCTCCTATAATTCACCCCTCCACTTT. Drawing the rest from reference TRBV5-8 and TRBJ1-6, the complete variable domain is EAGVTQSPTHLIKTRGQQATLRCSPISGHTSVYWYQQALGLGLQFLLWYDEGEERNRGNFPPRFSGRQFPNYSSELNVNALELEDSALYLCASSLVPGALSSYNSPLHFGNGTRLTVT.

The chain joins TRBV7-9 to TRBJ2-3, with D possibly being TRBD2 (6 bases). Germline V lookup: CDR1 SEHNR, CDR2 FQNEAQ (reference sequence). Trimming cost V 2 bases and J 0 bases, with 9 bases left between them. This CDR3 is built from 15 residues. The CDR3 DNA sequence: TGTGCCAGCAGCTTACCGAGCGGGAGCACAGATACGCAGTATTTT. It is translated as CASSLPSGSTDTQYF.

V gene TRBV12-3 or TRBV12-4 combines with J gene TRBJ2-3; tentative D call: TRBD2 (6 bases). The CDR3 runs to 14 residues. V gave up 3 bases and J gave up 3 bases, with 10 bases separating them. CDR3 sequence reads: CASSLASVTDTQYF. As DNA, the CDR3 is TGTGCCAGCAGTTTGGCTAGCGTAACAGATACGCAGTATTTT.

The chain links TRBV7-9 to TRBJ2-2, with TRBD1 identical over 8 bases. The CDR3 loop spans 15 amino acids. Germline values: CDR1 SEHNR, CDR2 FQNEAQ (reference sequence). V lost 2 bases, J lost 6 bases, and 5 bases stayed unmatched. CDR3 in amino acids: CASSLSPQGAGELFF. CDR3 DNA sequence: TGTGCCAGCAGCTTATCGCCACAGGGGGCCGGGGAGCTGTTTTTT.